This entry lists 17 T cell receptor beta chains sequenced from one sample in a study of cytomegalovirus exposure and HLA in healthy donors. Both 60 Vbeta primers and 13 Jbeta primers went into the PCR. Here immunoSEQ multiplex PCR was the method, and the copy in TCRdb shows in-frame clones only, minus some. The repertoire holds about 170,000 clones, with about 88% as singletons. The sample consisted of PBMCs. Receptors originate from a young man in good health and CMV-seropositive.

J is TRBJ1-5 and V is TRBV7-8; 7 nucleotides align to TRBD1. The CDR3 runs 14 residues. Germline CDR1 and CDR2: SGHVS and FQNEAQ. J was trimmed by 7 bases and V by 5 bases; bases with no gene match: 8. The CDR3: CASSKGGVGQPQHF. CDR3 DNA sequence: TGTGCCAGCAGCAAAGGGGGCGTTGGACAGCCCCAGCATTTT.

This rearrangement joins TRBV7-9 to TRBJ1-2, with D maybe TRBD1 (5 bases). The CDR3 is 13 residues long. Trimming pared 2 bases from V and 5 bases from J, leaving 9 bases between. Germline lookup yields CDR1 SEHNR and CDR2 FQNEAQ (reference sequence). The CDR3 here is CASSLRAGYGYTF. CDR3 bases: TGTGCCAGCAGCTTAAGGGCAGGGTATGGCTACACCTTC.

The genes are TRBV7-9 and TRBJ2-2; D is uncertain. Trimming shortened V by 5 bases and J by 3 bases, and 7 bases separated the two germline ends. The CDR3 covers 13 residues. Germline loops: CDR1 SEHNR, CDR2 FQNEAQ (reference sequence). The CDR3: CASSIRDTGELFF. Written as DNA, the CDR3 is TGTGCCAGCAGCATAAGAGACACCGGGGAGCTGTTTTTT.

The chain is built from TRBV4-3 and TRBJ2-3, with 12 nucleotides matching TRBD2. The CDR3 extends over 18 amino acids. Trimming cost V 0 bases and J 3 bases; bases outside gene matches: 7. CDR1 is LGHNA, CDR2 YSLEER, per germline. The CDR3 DNA reads TGCGCCAGCAGCCAAGACCCCGCTAGCGGGGGGGCTACAGATACGCAGTATTTT. It is translated as CASSQDPASGGATDTQYF.

The chain recombines TRBV4-1 with TRBJ1-1; D gene uncertain. Germline CDR1 MGHRA, CDR2 YSYEKL. With 0 bases removed from V and 5 bases from J, the gap between germline ends came to 10 bases. This CDR3 contains 14 residues. The CDR3 here is CASSQDPAGTEAFF. The DNA for the CDR3 is TGCGCCAGCAGCCAAGATCCGGCGGGGACTGAAGCTTTCTTT.

The CDR3 bases are TGTGCCAGCAGTCCCATGGGGCCTGGGGAAAAACTGTTTTTT. It yields the protein CASSPMGPGEKLFF. This chain joins TRBV7-9 and TRBJ1-4; D is possibly TRBD1 (5 bases). The CDR3 length is 14 residues. From germline, CDR1 is SEHNR and CDR2 FQNEAQ (reference sequence). Trimming left V 6 bases short and J 8 bases short, with 16 bases between.

This chain connects TRBV27 to TRBJ2-3; D is possibly TRBD2 (5 bases). Deletions cut 4 bases from V and 7 bases from J, with 18 bases between. Germline loops: CDR1 MNHEY, CDR2 SMNVEV (reference sequence). This CDR3 has 15 amino acids. The CDR3 is CASSSSRLTQYTQYF. The CDR3 DNA is TGTGCCAGCAGTTCAAGCCGACTAACTCAATATACGCAGTATTTT.

The chain combines TRBV4-3 with TRBJ1-5; TRBD1 matches 7 bases. The germline V gene has CDR1 LGHNA and CDR2 YSLEER. V was pared by 0 bases and J by 8 bases, with 7 bases of the junction left unmatched. The CDR3 runs to 15 residues. As DNA, the CDR3 is TGCGCCAGCAGCCAAGAGACAGGGAGTAGAGAGCCCCAGCATTTT. Amino acids: CASSQETGSREPQHF.

This chain joins TRBV7-6 and TRBJ1-1; possible D gene TRBD1, 6 bases. CDR1 SGHVS and CDR2 FNYEAQ come from the germline V gene. CDR3 length: 15 amino acids. V lost 1 base, J lost 1 base, and 10 bases lay in between. CDR3 DNA sequence: TGTGCCAGCAGCTTAGTTCAGGGGTGGAACACTGAAGCTTTCTTT. Translation: CASSLVQGWNTEAFF.

The chain links TRBV5-1 to TRBJ2-1; maybe TRBD2 (6 bases). This CDR3 is 14 amino acids long. Trimming removed 1 base at V and 9 bases at J, with 14 bases between. CDR1 is SGHRS, CDR2 YFSETQ, per germline. CDR3 bases: TGCGCCAGCAGCTTGCCAACCGCCGGGGGTGAGCAGTTCTTC. Amino acids: CASSLPTAGGEQFF.

The chain is built from TRBV5-5 and TRBJ1-1; D uncertain. V lost 2 bases, J lost 0 bases, and 8 bases lay in between. This CDR3 region has 14 residues. Germline CDR1 reads SGHKS; CDR2 reads YYEKEE (reference sequence). CDR3 DNA: TGTGCCAGCAGCTTTCAGATCATGAACACTGAAGCTTTCTTT. It yields the protein CASSFQIMNTEAFF.

This chain connects TRBV7-2 to TRBJ2-7, with a tentative D call TRBD1 (6 bases). This CDR3 spans 12 amino acids. V gave up 5 bases and J gave up 5 bases, with 10 bases separating them. CDR1 is SGHTA and CDR2 is FQGNSA in the germline V gene. The CDR3, as DNA: TGTGCCAGCAGCAACTACAGGGACGAGCAGTACTTC. Protein: CASSNYRDEQYF.

The chain couples TRBV7-9 to TRBJ2-5; TRBD2 matches at 8 bases. This CDR3 is built from 12 residues. CDR1 and CDR2 from the germline V gene are SEHNR and FQNEAQ (reference sequence). J gave up 2 bases and V 7 bases, and 0 bases lay outside the gene matches. The CDR3 sequence: CASKREQETQYF. The CDR3 DNA reads TGTGCCAGCAAGCGGGAGCAAGAGACCCAGTACTTC.

The chain recombines TRBV10-3 with TRBJ1-1; possibly TRBD1 for D (6 bases). This CDR3 comprises 13 residues. Per germline, CDR1 ENHRY and CDR2 SYGVKD. The V end lost 3 bases, the J end lost 8 bases, and 13 bases lay between the germline ends. CDR3 in DNA: TGTGCCATCAGTGAATCAGGACAGAAAGAAGCTTTCTTT. As protein: CAISESGQKEAFF.

The gene calls are TRBV11-3 and TRBJ2-7; the D is unclear. Germline-derived CDR1 and CDR2 are SGHNT and YENEEA. The V and J ends lost 1 base and 5 bases respectively, with 6 bases between them. CDR3 length: 12 residues. CDR3 sequence (DNA): TGTGCCAGCAGCTTAGGCGTCCACGAGCAGTACTTC. Protein: CASSLGVHEQYF.

The chain employs TRBV5-5 and TRBJ1-2; D may be TRBD1 (5 bases). Trimming shortened V by 1 base and J by 4 bases, and 8 bases separated the two germline ends. The germline CDR1 and CDR2 sequences are SGHKS and YYEKEE (reference sequence). The CDR3 extends over 13 amino acids. The CDR3 DNA reads TGTGCCAGCAGCTTGCGGGGGGGCTATGGCTACACCTTC. Translation gives CASSLRGGYGYTF. Filled out from reference TRBV5-5 and TRBJ1-2, the complete variable domain reads DAGVTQSPTHLIKTRGQQVTLRCSPISGHKSVSWYQQVLGQGPQFIFQYYEKEERGRGNFPDRFSARQFPNYSSELNVNALLLGDSALYLCASSLRGGYGYTFGSGTRLTVV.

A remark on this clone: Its ends do not fully match the called genes, so a read error is possible. The CDR3 loop is CASSAESAGANGLTF. Here the CDR3 DNA reads TGTGCCAGCAGTGCTGAATCAGCTGGGGCCAACGGCCTGACTTTC. The gene calls are TRBV2 and TRBJ2-6, with D perhaps matching TRBD1 (5 bases). Germline CDR1 and CDR2: SNHLY and FYNNEI. The CDR3 extends over 15 amino acids.